This note documents a single T cell receptor (beta chain) sequence. Its antigen remains unknown. The CDR3 loop spans 13 amino acids. Trimming cost V 5 bases and J 4 bases, with 11 bases left between them. CDR1 and CDR2 (germline): SGHVS, FQNEAQ. The sample belongs to a study of T cell responses to AZD1222 COVID-19 vaccine. Study observations and caveats: Donors were mostly white British, more females; clonal diversity possibly underestimated. Regions 160-218 and 743-854 dominated among vaccine-associated CD4 TCRs spanning spike. Close to half of all spike-specific TCRs reportedly target regions of the variants that are unmutated.

Profiled with immunoSEQ multiplex PCR; TCRdb holds only in-frame clones, not every one. The data show more than 95,000 clones, 80% to 90% seen once. Both about-4-week and about-12-week second-dose recipients were combined. V is TRBV7-8 and J is TRBJ1-1; D is uncertain. The sample in question was peripheral blood, obtained 28 days after the second AZD1222 dose. The sequence was obtained from an adult who received the AZD1222 COVID-19 vaccine. CDR3 residues: CASSLRVATEAFF. The CDR3, as DNA: TGTGCCAGCAGCCTTAGGGTCGCCACTGAAGCTTTCTTT.